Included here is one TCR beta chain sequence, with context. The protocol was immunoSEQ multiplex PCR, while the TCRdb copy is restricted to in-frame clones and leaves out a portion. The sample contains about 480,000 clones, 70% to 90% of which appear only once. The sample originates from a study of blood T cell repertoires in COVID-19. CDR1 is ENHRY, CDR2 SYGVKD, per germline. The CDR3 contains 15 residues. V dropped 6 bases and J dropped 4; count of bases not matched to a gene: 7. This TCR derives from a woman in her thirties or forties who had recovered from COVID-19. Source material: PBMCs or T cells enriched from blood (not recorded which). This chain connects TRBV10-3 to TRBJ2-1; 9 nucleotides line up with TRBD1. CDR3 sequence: CAISRTGALYNEQFF. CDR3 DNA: TGTGCCATCAGCAGGACAGGGGCCCTATACAATGAGCAGTTCTTC.